The text below deals with one T cell receptor (beta chain). Its target is not known. Each patient's relapse followed autologous stem cell transplantation, and brentuximab vedotin exposure varied. Applied to thawed PBMCs, magnetic negative selection was the method used to isolate CD8+ T cells. Germline CDR1 and CDR2: MNHNY and SVGAGI (reference sequence). The CDR3 totals 13 residues. V lost 4 bases and J lost 3, with 7 bases in between. Method: immunoSEQ multiplex PCR; TCRdb's copy keeps in-frame clones and lacks some. Of about 2,300 clones in the sample, 70% to 85% are singletons; the top ten hold 30% to 35%. The source of the sample is a study of PD-1 blockade in classical Hodgkin lymphoma. General study points: Repertoire differences lack defined causes, possibly disease activity or prior therapy. Exclusion was applied to patients who started nivolumab under 1 year after ASCT. Baseline TCR diversity was reportedly lower in newly diagnosed patients than in healthy donors. It was reported as lower still in relapsed/refractory patients. Newly diagnosed and completely responding patients shared comparable baseline diversity.

The rearrangement links TRBV6-6 to TRBJ1-5; no firm D call. The sample was CD8+ T cells from blood, taken at baseline. This TCR was sampled from a human donor with classical Hodgkin lymphoma. CDR3 sequence (DNA): TGTGCCAGCAGTTTTCTTCTCAATCAGCCCCAGCATTTT. Its protein is CASSFLLNQPQHF.